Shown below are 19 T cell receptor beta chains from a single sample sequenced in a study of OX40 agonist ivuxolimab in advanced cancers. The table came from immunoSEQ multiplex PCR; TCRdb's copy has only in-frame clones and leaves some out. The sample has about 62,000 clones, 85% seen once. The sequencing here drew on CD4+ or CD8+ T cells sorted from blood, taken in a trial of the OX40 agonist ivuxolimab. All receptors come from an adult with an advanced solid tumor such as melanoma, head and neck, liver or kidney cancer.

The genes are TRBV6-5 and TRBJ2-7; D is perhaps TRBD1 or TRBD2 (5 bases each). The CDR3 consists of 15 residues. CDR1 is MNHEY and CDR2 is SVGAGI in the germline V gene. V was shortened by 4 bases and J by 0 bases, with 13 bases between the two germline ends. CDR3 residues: CASSWGRPSSYEQYF. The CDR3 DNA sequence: TGTGCCAGCAGTTGGGGACGCCCGAGCTCCTACGAGCAGTACTTC.

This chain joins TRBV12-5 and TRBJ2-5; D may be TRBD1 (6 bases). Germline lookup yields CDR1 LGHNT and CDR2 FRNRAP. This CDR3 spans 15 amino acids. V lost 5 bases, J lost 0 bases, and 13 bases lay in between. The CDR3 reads CASGLGQTDQETQYF. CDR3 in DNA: TGTGCTAGTGGTCTTGGACAGACCGACCAAGAGACCCAGTACTTC.

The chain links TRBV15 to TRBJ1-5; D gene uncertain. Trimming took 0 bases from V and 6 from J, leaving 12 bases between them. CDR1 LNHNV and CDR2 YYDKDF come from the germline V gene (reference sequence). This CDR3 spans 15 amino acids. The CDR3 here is CATSRDLVAGQPQHF. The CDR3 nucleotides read TGTGCCACCAGCAGAGATCTGGTGGCTGGTCAGCCCCAGCATTTT.

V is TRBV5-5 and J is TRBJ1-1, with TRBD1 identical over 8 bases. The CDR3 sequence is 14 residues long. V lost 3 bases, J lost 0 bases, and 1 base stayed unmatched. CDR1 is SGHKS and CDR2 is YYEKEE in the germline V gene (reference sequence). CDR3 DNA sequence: TGTGCCAGCAGCTACAGGGGGGTGAACACTGAAGCTTTCTTT. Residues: CASSYRGVNTEAFF.

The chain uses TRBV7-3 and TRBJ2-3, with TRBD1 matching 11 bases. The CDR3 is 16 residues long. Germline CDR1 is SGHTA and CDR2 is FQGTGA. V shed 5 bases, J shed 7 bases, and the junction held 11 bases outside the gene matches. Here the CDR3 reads CASSPRGTGGGNTQYF. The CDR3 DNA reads TGTGCCAGCAGCCCCCGCGGGACAGGGGGTGGGAATACGCAGTATTTT.

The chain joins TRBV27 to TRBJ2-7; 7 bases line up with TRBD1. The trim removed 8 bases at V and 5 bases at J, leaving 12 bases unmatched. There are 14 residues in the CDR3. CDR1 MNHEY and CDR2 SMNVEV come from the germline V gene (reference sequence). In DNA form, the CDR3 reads TGTGCCAGCCGTACGGGGACGGGACAGAACGAGCAGTACTTC. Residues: CASRTGTGQNEQYF.

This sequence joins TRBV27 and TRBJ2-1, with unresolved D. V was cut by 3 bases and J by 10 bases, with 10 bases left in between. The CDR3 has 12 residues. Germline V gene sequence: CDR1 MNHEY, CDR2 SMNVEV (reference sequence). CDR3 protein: CASSFIGAEQFF. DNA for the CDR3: TGTGCCAGCAGTTTTATTGGCGCCGAGCAGTTCTTC.

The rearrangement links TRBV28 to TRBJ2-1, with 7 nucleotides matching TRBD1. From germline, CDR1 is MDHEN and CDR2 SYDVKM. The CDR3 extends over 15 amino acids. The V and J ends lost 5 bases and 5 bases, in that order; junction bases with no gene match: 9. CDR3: CASSRKGAIHNEQFF. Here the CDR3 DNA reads TGTGCCAGCAGTCGCAAGGGGGCGATACACAATGAGCAGTTCTTC.

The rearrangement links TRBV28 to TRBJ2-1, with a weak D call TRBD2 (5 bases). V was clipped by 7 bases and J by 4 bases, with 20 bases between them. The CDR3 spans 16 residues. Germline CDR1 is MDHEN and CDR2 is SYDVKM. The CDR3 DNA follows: TGTGCCAGCACCCTAGAGGTGAGGGCGAAGTACAATGAGCAGTTCTTC. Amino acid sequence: CASTLEVRAKYNEQFF.

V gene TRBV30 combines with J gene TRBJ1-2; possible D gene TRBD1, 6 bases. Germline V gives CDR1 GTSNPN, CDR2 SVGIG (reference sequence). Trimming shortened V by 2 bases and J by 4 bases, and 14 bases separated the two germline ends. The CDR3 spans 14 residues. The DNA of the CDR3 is TGTGCCTGGAGTCGGGAGGGGGGCAGCTATGGCTACACCTTC. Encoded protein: CAWSREGGSYGYTF. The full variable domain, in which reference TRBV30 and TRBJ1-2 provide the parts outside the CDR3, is SQTIHQWPATLVQPVGSPLSLECTVEGTSNPNLYWYRQAAGRGLQLLFYSVGIGQISSEVPQNLSASRPQDRQFILSSKKLLLSDSGFYLCAWSREGGSYGYTFGSGTRLTVV.

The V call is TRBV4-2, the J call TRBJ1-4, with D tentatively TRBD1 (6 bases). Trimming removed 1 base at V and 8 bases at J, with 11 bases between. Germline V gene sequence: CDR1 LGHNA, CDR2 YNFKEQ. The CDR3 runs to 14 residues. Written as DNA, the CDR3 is TGTGCCAGCAGCCAAGGGTCAGGGGTAGAAAAACTGTTTTTT. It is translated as CASSQGSGVEKLFF.

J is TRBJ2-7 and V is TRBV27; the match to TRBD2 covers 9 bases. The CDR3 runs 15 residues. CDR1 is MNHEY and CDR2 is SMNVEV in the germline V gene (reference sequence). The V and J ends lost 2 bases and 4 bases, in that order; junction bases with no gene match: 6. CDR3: CASSLRAGGRYEQYF. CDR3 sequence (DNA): TGTGCCAGCAGTTTAAGAGCGGGAGGACGTTACGAGCAGTACTTC.

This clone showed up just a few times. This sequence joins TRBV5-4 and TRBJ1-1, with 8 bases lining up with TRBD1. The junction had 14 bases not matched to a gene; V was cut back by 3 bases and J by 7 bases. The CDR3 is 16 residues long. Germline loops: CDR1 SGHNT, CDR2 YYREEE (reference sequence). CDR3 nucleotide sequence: TGTGCCAGCAGCTCGGGGCTTGACCCCGGGACAGGTGAAGCTTTCTTT. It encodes CASSSGLDPGTGEAFF.

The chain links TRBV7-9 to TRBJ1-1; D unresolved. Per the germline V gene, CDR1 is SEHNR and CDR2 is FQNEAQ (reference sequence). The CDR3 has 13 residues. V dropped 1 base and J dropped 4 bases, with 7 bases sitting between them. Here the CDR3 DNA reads TGTGCCAGCAGCTTAGAGTCGGGCACTGAAGCTTTCTTT. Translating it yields CASSLESGTEAFF.

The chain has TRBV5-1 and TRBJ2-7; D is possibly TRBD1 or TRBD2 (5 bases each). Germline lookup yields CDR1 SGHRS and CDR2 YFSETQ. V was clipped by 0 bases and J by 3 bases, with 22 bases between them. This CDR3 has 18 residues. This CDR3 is CASSLDPPGPQTLYEQYF. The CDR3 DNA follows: TGCGCCAGCAGCTTGGACCCTCCGGGACCCCAGACCCTCTACGAGCAGTACTTC.

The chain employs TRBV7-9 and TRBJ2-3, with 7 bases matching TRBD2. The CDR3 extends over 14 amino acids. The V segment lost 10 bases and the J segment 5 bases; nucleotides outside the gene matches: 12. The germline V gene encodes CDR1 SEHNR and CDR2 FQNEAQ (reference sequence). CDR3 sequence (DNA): TGTGCCACCTTGGAAGCGGGAAAACGAGATACGCAGTATTTT. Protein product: CATLEAGKRDTQYF. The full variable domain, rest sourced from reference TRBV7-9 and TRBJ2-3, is DTGVSQNPRHKITKRGQNVTFRCDPISEHNRLYWYRQTLGQGPEFLTYFQNEAQLEKSRLLSDRFSAERPKGSFSTLEIQRTEQGDSAMYLCATLEAGKRDTQYFGPGTRLTVL.

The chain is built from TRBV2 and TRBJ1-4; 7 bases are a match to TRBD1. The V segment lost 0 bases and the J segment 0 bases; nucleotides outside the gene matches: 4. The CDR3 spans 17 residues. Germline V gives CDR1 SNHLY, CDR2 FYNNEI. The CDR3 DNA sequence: TGTGCCAGCAGTGAAGCCGGGACAGCGGCAACTAATGAAAAACTGTTTTTT. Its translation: CASSEAGTAATNEKLFF. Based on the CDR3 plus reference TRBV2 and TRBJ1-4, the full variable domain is EPEVTQTPSHQVTQMGQEVILRCVPISNHLYFYWYRQILGQKVEFLVSFYNNEISEKSEIFDDQFSVERPDGSNFTLKIRSTKLEDSAMYFCASSEAGTAATNEKLFFGSGTQLSVL.

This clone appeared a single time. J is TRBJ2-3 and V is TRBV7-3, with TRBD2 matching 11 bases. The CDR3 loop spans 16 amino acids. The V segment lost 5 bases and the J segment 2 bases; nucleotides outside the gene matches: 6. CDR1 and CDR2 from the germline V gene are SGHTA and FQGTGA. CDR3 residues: CASSEGTSGPTDTQYF. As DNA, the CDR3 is TGTGCCAGCAGCGAAGGGACTAGCGGACCCACAGATACGCAGTATTTT.

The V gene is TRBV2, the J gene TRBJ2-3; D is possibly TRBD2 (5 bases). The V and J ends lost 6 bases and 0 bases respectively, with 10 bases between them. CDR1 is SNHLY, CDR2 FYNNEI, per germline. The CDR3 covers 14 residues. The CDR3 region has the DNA TGTGCCAGCAGGAGGGTGACTAGCACAGATACGCAGTATTTT. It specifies CASRRVTSTDTQYF.